Sequencing of this T cell receptor (beta chain) was carried out in a study of blood T cell repertoires in COVID-19. Germline-derived CDR1 and CDR2 are ENHRY and SYGVKD. V was shortened by 3 bases and J by 1 base, with 4 bases between the two germline ends. The CDR3 runs 12 residues. Using immunoSEQ multiplex PCR, the repertoire was profiled, and TCRdb retains in-frame clones only, with some absent. The table shows about 200,000 clones, with 85% occurring only once. The genes are TRBV10-3 and TRBJ2-7; D is unclear. Sequencing input: peripheral blood. The TCR was taken from a man in his 60s with COVID-19, enrolled during active disease. DNA of the CDR3: TGTGCCATCAGTGACTCGTCCTACGAGCAGTACTTC. Residues: CAISDSSYEQYF.